This T cell receptor beta chain came from a study of blood T cell repertoires in COVID-19. Study as a whole: The United States, Italy and Spain were the sources of the acute and convalescent COVID-19 samples. In each case, the material was cDNA or gDNA derived from T cells, B-cell-depleted T cells, or PBMCs.

As handled by the study authors: Cell counts per sample came from amplifying reference gene primers. The method was immunoSEQ multiplex PCR; TCRdb's version includes in-frame clones alone and lacks a portion of them. V, J and clone size derive from that table, while D and trimming were established from the DNA sequence. The table lists roughly 32,000 clones, about nine tenths of them singletons. Germline V gene data show CDR1 as SQVTM and CDR2 as ANQGSEA. Trimming removed 7 bases from V and 3 bases from J, with 18 bases in between. This CDR3 has 14 residues. The rearrangement links TRBV29-1 to TRBJ1-1; tentatively, D is TRBD1 (6 bases). Source material: peripheral blood. The sequence came from a man aged 80 or over with acute or convalescent COVID-19. The CDR3 protein is CSAGLGGGYTEAFF. The CDR3 coding sequence is TGCAGCGCGGGTTTAGGGGGGGGATACACTGAAGCTTTCTTT.